These 14 T cell receptor beta chains were all obtained from the same sample, sequenced in a study of T cell clonality in common variable immunodeficiency. Profiling relied on immunoSEQ multiplex PCR, and the TCRdb table lists in-frame clones only, not all of them. The specimen has 30,000 to 40,000 clones, none found just once. The specimen was peripheral blood mononuclear cells. The receptors stem from a person aged 18-70 years in good health.

This clone showed up many times. The read is 3 residues too short to cover the CDR3 end, so that end is filled in from the germline J gene. V and J are TRBV15 and TRBJ2-1; TRBD2 might be the D (5 bases). V gave up 5 bases and J gave up 2 bases, with 7 bases separating them. This CDR3 is 13 amino acids long. Per germline, CDR1 LNHNV and CDR2 YYDKDF (reference sequence). CDR3 bases read: TGTGCCACCAGCGTCGGGGCCTACAATGAG. This translates into CATSVGAYNE. The CDR3 as a whole reads CATSVGAYNEQFF.

This clone was detected many times. The read terminates 3 residues before the CDR3 end, so the remaining end is supplied by the germline J gene. The V gene is TRBV6-2 or TRBV6-3, the J gene TRBJ1-1, with D possibly TRBD1 on 5 matching bases. The CDR3 totals 17 residues. From germline, CDR1 is MNHEY and CDR2 SVGEGT. With 4 bases removed from V and 1 base from J, the gap between germline ends came to 19 bases. The CDR3 loop is CASSFELRGRGNTEAFF. The covered CDR3 bases are TGTGCCAGCAGTTTTGAGCTGAGGGGTAGAGGGAACACTGAA.

This clone was counted at least ten times. Partial CDR3 DNA: TGTGCCAGTAGTACGGTCCTTAGAGGGGGCCCCGACACTGAA. It specifies CASSTVLRGGPDTE. The CDR3 reads in full as CASSTVLRGGPDTEAFF. This rearrangement joins TRBV19 to TRBJ1-1; 7 bases match TRBD1. The read halts 3 residues ahead of the CDR3 end, with the missing end drawn from the germline J gene. After removal of 4 bases from V and 3 bases from J, the junction contained 14 bases not matched to a gene. Germline values: CDR1 LNHDA, CDR2 SQIVND (reference sequence). This CDR3 is built from 17 residues.

This clone has ten or more counts. The read falls 3 residues short of the CDR3 end, and the missing part is taken from the germline J gene. J is TRBJ2-7 and V is TRBV19, with D perhaps TRBD1 (6 bases). CDR1 and CDR2 (germline): LNHDA, SQIVND (reference sequence). The CDR3 loop spans 13 amino acids. V lost 6 bases, J lost 6 bases, and 15 bases lay in between. This CDR3 reads CASSSSGQSEQYF. The sequenced CDR3 bases are TGTGCCAGTAGCTCCTCAGGACAGAGCGAG.

In this sample, this clone turned up many times. The covered CDR3 bases are TGTGCCAGCTCGCAAGCCCTTCAGAACACTGAA. It codes for CASSQALQNTE. The whole CDR3 is CASSQALQNTEAFF. This sequence joins TRBV18 and TRBJ1-1, with no clear D. The CDR3 extends 3 residues past the end of the read, so its final part is completed from the germline J gene. The CDR3 length is 14 residues. Trimming stripped 6 bases from V and 1 base from J, with 12 bases between. The germline V gene encodes CDR1 KGHSH and CDR2 LQKENI.

This clone was detected ten times or more. Read data end 3 residues before the CDR3 end; the end is taken from the germline J gene. The rearrangement links TRBV20-1 to TRBJ1-1, with D perhaps TRBD1 (6 bases). Germline CDR1 is DFQATT and CDR2 is SNEGSKA (reference sequence). The CDR3 runs to 13 residues. Deletions cut 0 bases from V and 4 bases from J, with 9 bases between. The CDR3 DNA, read in part, is TGCAGTGCTAGAGATGGGGGCAGCACTGAA. Translation: CSARDGGSTE. The CDR3 in its entirety is CSARDGGSTEAFF.

This clone was recorded at least ten times. The CDR3 is cut off 3 residues early in the read; its end comes from the germline J gene. The same CDR3 arises from other DNA sequences in this sample as well. The chain links TRBV7-9 to TRBJ1-1; TRBD1 might be the D (5 bases). Trimming cost V 3 bases and J 6 bases, with 14 bases left between them. The CDR3 sequence is 14 residues long. Germline lookup yields CDR1 SEHNR and CDR2 FQNEAQ (reference sequence). The CDR3 spells CASSFWGEMAEAFF. The sequenced part of the CDR3 DNA is TGTGCCAGCAGCTTTTGGGGGGAAATGGCTGAA.

This clone was seen many times. The CDR3 is cut off 3 residues early in the read; its end comes from the germline J gene. The chain couples TRBV19 to TRBJ2-3; tentatively, D is TRBD1 (5 bases). V was trimmed by 4 bases and J by 2 bases, leaving 10 bases between them. Germline values: CDR1 LNHDA, CDR2 SQIVND (reference sequence). The CDR3 sequence is 14 residues long. The CDR3 region is CASSRGRLTDTQYF. CDR3 DNA (partial): TGTGCCAGTAGTAGGGGCAGACTCACAGATACG. The variable domain in full, with the rest retrieved from reference TRBV19 and TRBJ2-3, is DGGITQSPKYLFRKEGQNVTLSCEQNLNHDAMYWYRQDPGQGLRLIYYSQIVNDFQKGDIAEGYSVSREKKESFPLTVTSAQKNPTAFYLCASSRGRLTDTQYFGPGTRLTVL.

This clone was counted at least ten times. The read is 3 residues too short to cover the CDR3 end, so that end is filled in from the germline J gene. V and J are TRBV5-4 and TRBJ1-6, with 7 bases fitting TRBD1. CDR1 is SGHNT, CDR2 YYREEE, per germline (reference sequence). The CDR3 is 16 amino acids. Trimming cost V 3 bases and J 3 bases; bases outside gene matches: 6. This chain's CDR3 is CASSSSSGGYNSPLHF. Partial CDR3 DNA: TGTGCCAGCAGCTCCTCGTCAGGGGGCTATAATTCACCC. Looking up the rest from reference TRBV5-4 and TRBJ1-6 gives the full variable domain: ETGVTQSPTHLIKTRGQQVTLRCSSQSGHNTVSWYQQALGQGPQFIFQYYREEENGRGNFPPRFSGLQFPNYSSELNVNALELDDSALYLCASSSSSGGYNSPLHFGNGTRLTVT.

This clone was observed many times. The CDR3 goes on 3 residues after the read ends, and that part is filled in from the germline J gene. The gene calls are TRBV7-9 and TRBJ2-6; possibly TRBD1 for D (6 bases). The CDR3 is 15 residues long. V dropped 5 bases and J dropped 2 bases, with 10 bases sitting between them. Germline CDR1 is SEHNR and CDR2 is FQNEAQ (reference sequence). CDR3 DNA (partial): TGTGCCAGCAGCCCACAGGGCGCTGGGGCCAACGTC. It is translated as CASSPQGAGANV. The whole CDR3 is CASSPQGAGANVLTF. Supplemented by reference TRBV7-9 and TRBJ2-6, the full variable domain reads DTGVSQNPRHKITKRGQNVTFRCDPISEHNRLYWYRQTLGQGPEFLTYFQNEAQLEKSRLLSDRFSAERPKGSFSTLEIQRTEQGDSAMYLCASSPQGAGANVLTFGAGSRLTVL.

This clone was recorded many times. Read data end 3 residues before the CDR3 end; the end is taken from the germline J gene. The rearrangement uses TRBV20-1 and TRBJ1-3; no reliable D call. CDR3 size: 14 residues. The germline gives CDR1 DFQATT, CDR2 SNEGSKA (reference sequence). Trimming took off 5 bases at V and 0 bases at J, with 11 bases between the two ends. The chain's CDR3 is CSARTPSSGNTIYF. The DNA read from the CDR3 is TGCAGTGCTCGCACCCCTAGCTCTGGAAACACC.

This clone was recorded many times. The read terminates 3 residues ahead of where the CDR3 ends, so the germline J gene completes it. The V and J genes are TRBV7-3 and TRBJ2-1, with D perhaps TRBD2 (6 bases). Germline lookup yields CDR1 SGHTA and CDR2 FQGTGA. V lost 1 base and J lost 3, with 10 bases in between. The CDR3 sequence is 15 residues long. The CDR3 is CASSLNPGVYNEQFF. The CDR3 bases that were read are TGTGCCAGCAGCTTAAATCCGGGGGTCTACAATGAG. The variable domain in full, completed from reference TRBV7-3 and TRBJ2-1, reads GAGVSQTPSNKVTEKGKYVELRCDPISGHTALYWYRQSLGQGPEFLIYFQGTGAADDSGLPNDRFFAVRPEGSVSTLKIQRTERGDSAVYLCASSLNPGVYNEQFFGPGTRLTVL.

This clone was observed many times. The read halts 3 residues ahead of the CDR3 end, with the missing end drawn from the germline J gene. The chain has TRBV5-4 and TRBJ1-2; TRBD1 might be the D (5 bases). The CDR3 is made up of 15 amino acids. CDR1 SGHNT and CDR2 YYREEE come from the germline V gene (reference sequence). The V end lost 4 bases, the J end lost 4 bases, and 17 bases lay between the germline ends. The CDR3 sequence: CASSPGGTTVYGYTF. The sequenced CDR3 bases are TGTGCCAGCAGCCCGGGGGGTACGACTGTCTATGGC.

This clone came up many times. The DNA ends 3 residues before the CDR3 does, and the rest of the CDR3 is filled in from the germline J gene. V usage is TRBV7-9 and J usage is TRBJ1-4; the match to TRBD1 covers 7 bases. This CDR3 has 14 amino acids. Germline trimming cut 11 bases from V and 6 bases from J; bases unmatched to any gene: 12. Germline assignment: CDR1 SEHNR and CDR2 FQNEAQ (reference sequence). The CDR3 sequence is CACRRQGEDEKLFF. The covered CDR3 bases are TGTGCCTGTCGCCGACAGGGCGAGGATGAAAAA.